The T cell receptor beta chain described here comes from a study of cytomegalovirus exposure and HLA in healthy donors. Details on this clone: Its antigen is unknown.

Study-level points and caveats: Rarity marked most TCR sequences, yet some public TCRs occurred in many donors.

The PCR ran on 60 Vbeta and 13 Jbeta primers. Clones were sequenced by immunoSEQ multiplex PCR, and TCRdb holds only the in-frame ones, with some missing. Among roughly 120,000 clones listed, more than 80% were seen once. CDR3 length equals 15 residues. The germline V gene has CDR1 SGHTA and CDR2 FQGNSA. Trimming cost V 2 bases and J 2 bases; bases outside gene matches: 2. The sequence was collected from a male donor in good health and CMV-seronegative. The chain links TRBV7-2 to TRBJ2-5, with TRBD2 matching over 10 bases. Source material: PBMCs. CDR3 bases: TGTGCCAGCAGCTTATGGACTAGCGGACAAGAGACCCAGTACTTC. Residues: CASSLWTSGQETQYF.